This T cell receptor beta chain was identified during a study of blood T cell repertoires in COVID-19. Study-wide context: Samples representing acute and convalescent COVID-19 were sourced from the United States, Italy and Spain. The analysed material was cDNA or gDNA that came from T cells, B-cell-depleted T cells, or PBMCs.

Authors' processing steps: The authors estimated nucleated cell counts from reference gene primer amplification. TCRdb's copy holds only in-frame clones and misses some; the assay was immunoSEQ multiplex PCR. The V and J calls and the clone size are those of that table, but D and trimming were determined from the DNA. This table holds roughly 240,000 clones, about 91% found once. From germline, CDR1 is SGHAT and CDR2 FQNNGV. This CDR3 comprises 15 residues. V lost 5 bases to trimming and J lost 1 base, with 12 bases between them. Everyone who took part was roughly 18 to 89 years old, and they came from about 25 US areas.

This sequence joins TRBV11-2 and TRBJ1-3; possibly TRBD1 for D (5 bases). The source of this sequence is a woman younger than 45 with acute COVID-19. Sequencing used PBMCs or T cells enriched from blood (not recorded which). The CDR3 DNA sequence: TGTGCCAGCAGCCATTACAGGAATTCTGGAAACACCATATATTTT. The encoded protein is CASSHYRNSGNTIYF.